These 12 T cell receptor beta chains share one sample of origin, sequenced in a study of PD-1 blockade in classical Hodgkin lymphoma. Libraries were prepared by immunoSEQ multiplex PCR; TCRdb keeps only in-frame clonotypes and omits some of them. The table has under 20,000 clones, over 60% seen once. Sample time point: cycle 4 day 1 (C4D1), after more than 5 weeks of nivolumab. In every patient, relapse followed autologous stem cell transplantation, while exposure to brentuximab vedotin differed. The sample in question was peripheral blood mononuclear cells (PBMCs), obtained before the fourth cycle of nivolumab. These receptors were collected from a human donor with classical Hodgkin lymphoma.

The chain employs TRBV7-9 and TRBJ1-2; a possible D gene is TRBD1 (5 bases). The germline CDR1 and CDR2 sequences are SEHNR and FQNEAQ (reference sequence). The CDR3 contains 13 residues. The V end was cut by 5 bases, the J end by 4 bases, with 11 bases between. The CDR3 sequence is CASSPGRTYGYTF. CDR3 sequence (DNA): TGTGCCAGCAGCCCGGGACGGACCTATGGCTACACCTTC.

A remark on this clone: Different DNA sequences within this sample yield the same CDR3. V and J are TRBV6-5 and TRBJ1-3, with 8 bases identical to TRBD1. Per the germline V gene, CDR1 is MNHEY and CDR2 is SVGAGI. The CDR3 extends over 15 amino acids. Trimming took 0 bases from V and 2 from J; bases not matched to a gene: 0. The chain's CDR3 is CASSYSRGPGNTIYF. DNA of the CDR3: TGTGCCAGCAGTTACTCCAGGGGGCCTGGAAACACCATATATTTT.

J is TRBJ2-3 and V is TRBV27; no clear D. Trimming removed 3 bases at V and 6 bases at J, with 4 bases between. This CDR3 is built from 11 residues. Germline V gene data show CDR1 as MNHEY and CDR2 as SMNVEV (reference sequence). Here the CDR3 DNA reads TGTGCCAGCAGTTTGAGGGATACGCAGTATTTT. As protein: CASSLRDTQYF.

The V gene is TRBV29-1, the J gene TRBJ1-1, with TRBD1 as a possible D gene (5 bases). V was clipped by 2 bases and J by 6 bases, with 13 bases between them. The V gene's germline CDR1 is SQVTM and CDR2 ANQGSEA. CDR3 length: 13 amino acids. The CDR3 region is CSVEWQGRSEAFF. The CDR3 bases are TGCAGCGTTGAATGGCAGGGAAGGTCTGAAGCTTTCTTT. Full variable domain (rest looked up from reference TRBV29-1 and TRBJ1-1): SAVISQKPSRDICQRGTSLTIQCQVDSQVTMMFWYRQQPGQSLTLIATANQGSEATYESGFVIDKFPISRPNLTFSTLTVSNMSPEDSSIYLCSVEWQGRSEAFFGQGTRLTVV.

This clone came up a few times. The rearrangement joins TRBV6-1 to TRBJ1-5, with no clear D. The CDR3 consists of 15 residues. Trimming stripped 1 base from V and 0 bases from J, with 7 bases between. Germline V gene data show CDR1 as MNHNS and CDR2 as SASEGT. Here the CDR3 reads CASSEGGISNQPQHF. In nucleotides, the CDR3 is TGTGCCAGCAGTGAAGGAGGGATTAGCAATCAGCCCCAGCATTTT.

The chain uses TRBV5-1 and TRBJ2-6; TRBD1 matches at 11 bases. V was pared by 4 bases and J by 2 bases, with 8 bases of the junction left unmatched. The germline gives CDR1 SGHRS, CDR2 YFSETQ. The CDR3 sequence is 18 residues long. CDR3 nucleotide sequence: TGCGCCAGCAGCATAGCGGGACAGGGGGGGACTGGGGCCAACGTCCTGACTTTC. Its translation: CASSIAGQGGTGANVLTF.

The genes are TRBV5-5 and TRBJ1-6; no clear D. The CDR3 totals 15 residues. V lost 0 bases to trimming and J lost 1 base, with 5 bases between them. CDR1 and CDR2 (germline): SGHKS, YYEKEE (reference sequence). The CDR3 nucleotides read TGTGCCAGCAGCTTGGAGTGGTCCTATAATTCACCCCTCCACTTT. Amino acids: CASSLEWSYNSPLHF.

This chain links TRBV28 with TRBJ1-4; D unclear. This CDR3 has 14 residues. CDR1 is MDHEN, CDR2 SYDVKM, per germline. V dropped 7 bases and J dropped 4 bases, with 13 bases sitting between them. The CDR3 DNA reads TGTGCCAGCACCGATCCCCCACTTAATGAAAAACTGTTTTTT. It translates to CASTDPPLNEKLFF.

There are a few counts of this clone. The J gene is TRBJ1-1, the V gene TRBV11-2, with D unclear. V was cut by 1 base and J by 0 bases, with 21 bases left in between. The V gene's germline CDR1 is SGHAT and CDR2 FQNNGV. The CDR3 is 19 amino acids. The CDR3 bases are TGTGCCAGCAGCTTAGGGTGGGATCAGGAGTACGACATGAACACTGAAGCTTTCTTT. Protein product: CASSLGWDQEYDMNTEAFF.

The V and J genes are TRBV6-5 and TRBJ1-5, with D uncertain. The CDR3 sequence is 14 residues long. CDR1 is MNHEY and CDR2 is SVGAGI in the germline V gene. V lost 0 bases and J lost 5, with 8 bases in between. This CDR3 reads CASSYSTKDQPQHF. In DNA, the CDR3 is TGTGCCAGCAGTTACTCGACCAAAGATCAGCCCCAGCATTTT.

CDR3 residues: CASSWQVSSPLHF. The CDR3 bases are TGTGCCAGCAGCTGGCAGGTTTCGTCACCCCTCCACTTT. The V and J genes are TRBV5-6 and TRBJ1-6; D gene uncertain. Trimming cost V 3 bases and J 10 bases, with 11 bases left between them. CDR1 is SGHDT and CDR2 is YYEEEE in the germline V gene. The CDR3 consists of 13 residues.

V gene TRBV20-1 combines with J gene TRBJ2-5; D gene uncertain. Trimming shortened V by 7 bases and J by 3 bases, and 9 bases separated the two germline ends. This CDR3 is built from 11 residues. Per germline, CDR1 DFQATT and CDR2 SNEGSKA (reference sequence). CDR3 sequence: CSGAFKETQYF. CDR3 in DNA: TGCAGTGGTGCTTTTAAAGAGACCCAGTACTTC.